Here is one TCR beta chain with its context. The sample originates from a study of blood T cell repertoires in COVID-19. About the research overall: From T cells, B-cell-depleted T cells, or PBMCs came the material, which was cDNA or gDNA.

Participants' own reports of clinical history determined their cohort assignment. Individuals in the exposed group had encountered a COVID-19 case within 2 weeks preceding study entry. CDR3 length: 13 residues. Germline V gene sequence: CDR1 MGHDK, CDR2 SYGVNS. Trimming removed 5 bases at V and 4 bases at J, with 11 bases between. Source study methods: Estimation of nucleated cell counts relied on the amplification of reference gene primers. Profiled with immunoSEQ multiplex PCR; TCRdb holds only in-frame clones, not every one. The DNA gave D and trimming, while V, J and clone size come from that table. Found here are roughly 260,000 clones, 83% of them singletons; the top ten hold about 3.9%.

This TCR came from a middle-aged woman who had been exposed to COVID-19. The sample consisted of PBMCs or T cells enriched from blood (not recorded which). The V call is TRBV25-1, the J call TRBJ1-1; D remains unclear. As DNA, the CDR3 is TGTGCCAGCAGTACAACAGTCGTCACTGAAGCTTTCTTT. Translated: CASSTTVVTEAFF.